This entry lists 10 T cell receptor beta chains sequenced from one sample in a study of blood T cell repertoires in COVID-19. The data were produced by immunoSEQ multiplex PCR, yet TCRdb's version contains in-frame clones alone and is incomplete. Here the sample spans 210,000 or so clones, 70% to 90% being singletons. Material: peripheral blood. These receptors were collected from a man between 18 and 35 years old with active or convalescent COVID-19.

This sequence joins TRBV30 and TRBJ1-3; the D is unclear. V was pared by 0 bases and J by 7 bases, with 7 bases between. CDR1 is GTSNPN, CDR2 SVGIG, per germline (reference sequence). This CDR3 comprises 12 residues. DNA for the CDR3: TGTGCCTGGAGTGTATACGGGAACACCATATATTTT. It encodes CAWSVYGNTIYF.

This chain links TRBV27 with TRBJ1-1, with D perhaps matching TRBD1 (6 bases). Germline CDR1 is MNHEY and CDR2 is SMNVEV (reference sequence). With 5 bases removed from V and 2 bases from J, the gap between germline ends came to 12 bases. This CDR3 comprises 14 residues. CDR3 nucleotides: TGTGCCAGCAGTCCGCGGACAGTTAACACTGAAGCTTTCTTT. It yields the protein CASSPRTVNTEAFF.

This chain joins TRBV9 and TRBJ1-3, with D possibly being TRBD1 (5 bases). The V gene lost 2 bases and the J gene lost 4 bases, with 7 bases spanning the gap. The CDR3 has 13 amino acids. Germline V gene data show CDR1 as SGDLS and CDR2 as YYNGEE. The CDR3 coding sequence is TGTGCCAGCAGCGTCCCAGGGGGAAACACCATATATTTT. It translates to CASSVPGGNTIYF.

The chain uses TRBV5-4 and TRBJ2-1; TRBD2 matches 11 bases. CDR1 SGHNT and CDR2 YYREEE come from the germline V gene (reference sequence). J lost 5 bases, V lost 4 bases, and 5 bases had no gene match. The CDR3 is 15 residues long. CDR3: CASSVSGRADNEQFF. The CDR3 region has the DNA TGTGCCAGCAGCGTTAGCGGGAGGGCTGACAATGAGCAGTTCTTC.

The V and J genes are TRBV7-9 and TRBJ1-2; D not resolved. The CDR3 loop spans 18 amino acids. V was shortened by 3 bases and J by 0 bases, with 20 bases between the two germline ends. CDR1 is SEHNR, CDR2 FQNEAQ, per germline (reference sequence). CDR3 amino acids: CASSLEVIPGRANYGYTF. In DNA form, the CDR3 reads TGTGCCAGCAGCTTGGAAGTTATTCCCGGGAGAGCTAACTATGGCTACACCTTC.

The chain links TRBV19 to TRBJ2-1, with 8 bases that match TRBD2. This CDR3 is built from 16 residues. Germline CDR1 reads LNHDA; CDR2 reads SQIVND (reference sequence). The V gene end was trimmed by 10 bases and the J gene end by 2 bases; junction bases not matched to a gene: 13. The CDR3 region is CATIGVAGGAYNEQFF. DNA of the CDR3: TGTGCCACTATCGGTGTGGCGGGAGGCGCCTACAATGAGCAGTTCTTC.

The chain employs TRBV3-1 (or the pseudogene TRBV3-2) and TRBJ1-5, with 9 nucleotides matching TRBD1. With V trimmed by 2 bases and J by 1 base, 3 bases remained unmatched. The V gene's germline CDR1 is LGHDT and CDR2 YNNKEL (reference sequence). This CDR3 comprises 16 residues. The CDR3 is CASSQSDRGSNQPQHF. CDR3 coding DNA: TGTGCCAGCAGCCAATCCGACAGGGGGAGCAATCAGCCCCAGCATTTT.

This chain links TRBV11-2 with TRBJ1-1; weak D call: TRBD1 (6 bases). The germline gives CDR1 SGHAT, CDR2 FQNNGV. The germline V and J ends were trimmed by 4 bases and 2 bases, with 14 bases remaining between them. This CDR3 comprises 15 residues. The CDR3 DNA reads TGTGCCAGCAGCTCAGGCACAGGGAGAAACACTGAAGCTTTCTTT. This gives the protein CASSSGTGRNTEAFF. Combining the CDR3 with reference TRBV11-2 and TRBJ1-1 gives the whole variable domain EAGVAQSPRYKIIEKRQSVAFWCNPISGHATLYWYQQILGQGPKLLIQFQNNGVVDDSQLPKDRFSAERLKGVDSTLKIQPAKLEDSAVYLCASSSGTGRNTEAFFGQGTRLTVV.

This chain joins TRBV5-1 and TRBJ2-7; possibly TRBD1 for D (6 bases). This CDR3 contains 18 residues. V shed 0 bases and J shed 3 bases, with 22 bases lying between them. Germline V gives CDR1 SGHRS, CDR2 YFSETQ. This CDR3 is CASSLGGIGQSPYYEQYF. CDR3 bases: TGCGCCAGCAGCTTGGGTGGGATCGGACAGTCTCCGTACTACGAGCAGTACTTC.

The chain is built from TRBV4-1 and TRBJ2-1; D perhaps matches TRBD2 (6 bases). The CDR3 is 16 residues long. V dropped 3 bases and J dropped 0 bases, with 12 bases sitting between them. CDR1 and CDR2 (germline): MGHRA, YSYEKL. The CDR3 DNA reads as TGCGCCAGCAGCCACCAGGAGGGAGACTCCTACAATGAGCAGTTCTTC. Its translation: CASSHQEGDSYNEQFF.